This T cell receptor (beta chain) was sequenced in a study of shared clonotypes between healthy human individuals. Trimming took off 3 bases at V and 7 bases at J, with 4 bases between the two ends. CDR3 size: 11 residues. The germline V gene encodes CDR1 MDHEN and CDR2 SYDVKM. This clone occurred a few times. This specimen includes other DNA sequences encoding the same CDR3. Repertoires were generated with immunoSEQ multiplex PCR, while TCRdb's copy carries only in-frame clones and drops some. The sample shows some 2.4 million clones, under 95% of them seen only once. The V and J genes are TRBV28 and TRBJ1-5, with D unresolved. Sequences were obtained from naive CD4+ T cells from PBMCs. Noted subset: CD45RA+ positively selected. This receptor was identified in a young man in good health. Some clones in this sample may be carry-over from other donors' samples. CDR3 sequence reads: CASSFRQPQHF. CDR3 nucleotides: TGTGCCAGCAGTTTTCGCCAGCCCCAGCATTTT.